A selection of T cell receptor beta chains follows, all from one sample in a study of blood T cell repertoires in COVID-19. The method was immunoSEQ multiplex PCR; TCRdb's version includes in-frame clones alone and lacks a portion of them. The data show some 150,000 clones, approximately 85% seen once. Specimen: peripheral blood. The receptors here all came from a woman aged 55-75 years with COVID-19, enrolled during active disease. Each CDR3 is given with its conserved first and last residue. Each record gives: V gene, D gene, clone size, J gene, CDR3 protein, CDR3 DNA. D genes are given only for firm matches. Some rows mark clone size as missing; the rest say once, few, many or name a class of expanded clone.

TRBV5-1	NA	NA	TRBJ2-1	CASSRGTDYNEQFF	TGCGCCAGCAGTCGGGGGACAGACTACAATGAGCAGTTCTTC
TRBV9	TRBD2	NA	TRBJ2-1	CASSVATSGGPLDEQFF	TGTGCCAGCAGCGTAGCGACTAGCGGGGGGCCCCTGGATGAGCAGTTCTTC
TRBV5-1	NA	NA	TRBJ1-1	CASNAGDLNTEAFF	TGCGCCAGCAACGCAGGGGATTTGAACACTGAAGCTTTCTTT
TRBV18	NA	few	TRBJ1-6	CASSSDTNSPLHF	TGTGCCAGCTCATCCGACACTAATTCACCCCTCCACTTT
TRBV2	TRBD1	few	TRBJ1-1	CASALTGGNTEAFF	TGTGCCAGCGCCTTGACAGGGGGGAACACTGAAGCTTTCTTT
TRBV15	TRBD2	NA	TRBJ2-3	CATSTHATGGTINTDTQYF	TGTGCCACCAGCACCCATGCTACCGGGGGGACGATCAACACAGATACGCAGTATTTT
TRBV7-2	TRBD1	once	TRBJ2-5	CASSPDWDSPAQYF	TGTGCCAGCAGCCCCGATTGGGACAGCCCAGCCCAGTACTTC
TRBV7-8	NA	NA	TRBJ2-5	CASSSGGLQETQYF	TGTGCCAGCAGCTCGGGGGGCCTCCAAGAGACCCAGTACTTC
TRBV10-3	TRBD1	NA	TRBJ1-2	CAIWQPKGARGYTF	TGTGCCATCTGGCAACCGAAGGGGGCGAGGGGCTACACCTTC
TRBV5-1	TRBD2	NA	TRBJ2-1	CASSLEGLAYNEQFF	TGCGCCAGCAGCTTGGAGGGACTAGCTTACAATGAGCAGTTCTTC
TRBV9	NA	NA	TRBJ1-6	CASSVDSGGTYNSPLHF	TGTGCCAGCAGCGTAGACTCCGGAGGAACGTATAATTCACCCCTCCACTTT
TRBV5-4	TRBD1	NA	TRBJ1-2	CARSDRVGGDYTF	TGTGCCAGGAGTGACAGGGTGGGTGGTGACTACACCTTC
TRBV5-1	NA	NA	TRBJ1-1	CASSRSPDTEAFF	TGCGCCAGCAGCCGATCCCCGGACACTGAAGCTTTCTTT
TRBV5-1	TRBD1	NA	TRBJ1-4	CASSLGTGVATNEKLFF	TGCGCCAGCAGCTTGGGGACAGGGGTTGCAACTAATGAAAAACTGTTTTTT
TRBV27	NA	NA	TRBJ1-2	CASSDITNYGYTF	TGTGCCAGCAGCGACATTACTAACTATGGCTACACCTTC
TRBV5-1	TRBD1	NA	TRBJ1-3	CASSPGDSQNTIYF	TGCGCCAGCAGCCCCGGGGACAGTCAAAACACCATATATTTT
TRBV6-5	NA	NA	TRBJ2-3	CASRVYSTDTQYF	TGTGCCAGCAGAGTCTATAGCACAGATACGCAGTATTTT
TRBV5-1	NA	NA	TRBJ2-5	CASSATGTARKETQYF	TGCGCCAGCAGCGCTACAGGGACCGCACGGAAAGAGACCCAGTACTTC
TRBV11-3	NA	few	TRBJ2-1	CASSFSRVQDEQFF	TGTGCCAGCAGCTTTTCCAGGGTGCAGGATGAGCAGTTCTTC
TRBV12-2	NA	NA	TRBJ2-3	CASRFHRTSTDTQYF	TGTGCAAGTCGCTTCCACAGAACTAGCACAGATACGCAGTATTTT
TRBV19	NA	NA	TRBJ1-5	CASSMGPAGMDQPQHF	TGTGCCAGTAGTATGGGTCCGGCAGGGATGGATCAGCCCCAGCATTTT
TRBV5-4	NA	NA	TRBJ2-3	CASSLGGSTDTQYF	TGTGCCAGCAGCTTGGGCGGCAGCACAGATACGCAGTATTTT
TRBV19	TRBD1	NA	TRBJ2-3	CATGTGGTDTQYF	TGTGCCACAGGGACAGGGGGGACAGATACGCAGTATTTT
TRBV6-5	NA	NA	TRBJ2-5	CASTEGGDGETQYF	TGTGCCAGCACCGAAGGGGGGGACGGAGAGACCCAGTACTTC
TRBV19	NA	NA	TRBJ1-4	CASSIGPTNEKLFF	TGTGCCAGTAGTATAGGGCCTACTAATGAAAAACTGTTTTTT
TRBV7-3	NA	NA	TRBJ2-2	CASSETGTGELFF	TGTGCCAGCAGCGAAACAGGGACCGGGGAGCTGTTTTTT
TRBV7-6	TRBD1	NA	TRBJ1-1	CASSSQGLNTEAFF	TGTGCCAGCAGCTCACAGGGGTTGAACACTGAAGCTTTCTTT
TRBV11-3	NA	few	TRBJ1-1	CAPRQNEAFF	TGTGCCCCCAGACAGAATGAAGCTTTCTTT
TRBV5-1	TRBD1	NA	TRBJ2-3	CASSLRDRRRPTDTQYF	TGCGCCAGCAGCTTGCGGGACAGGAGGCGTCCCACAGATACGCAGTATTTT
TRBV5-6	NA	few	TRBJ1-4	CASSLVGRREKLFF	TGTGCCAGCAGCTTGGTAGGGAGGAGAGAAAAACTGTTTTTT
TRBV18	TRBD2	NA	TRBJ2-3	CASSPPLPGLAGSGTQYF	TGTGCCAGCTCACCACCTCTGCCGGGACTAGCGGGGTCCGGTACGCAGTATTTT
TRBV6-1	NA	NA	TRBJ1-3	CASSEREAPSGNTIYF	TGTGCCAGCAGTGAACGAGAGGCGCCGTCTGGAAACACCATATATTTT
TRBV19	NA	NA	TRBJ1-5	CASSTTPETQPQHF	TGTGCCAGTAGTACGACTCCCGAAACGCAGCCCCAGCATTTT
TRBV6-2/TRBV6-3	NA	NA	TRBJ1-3	CASSMDYEAHSGNTIYF	TGTGCCAGCAGTATGGATTATGAGGCCCACTCTGGAAACACCATATATTTT
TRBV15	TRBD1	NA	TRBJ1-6	CATSGTGDDSPLHF	TGTGCCACCAGCGGTACAGGGGATGATTCACCCCTCCACTTT
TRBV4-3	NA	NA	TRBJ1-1	CASSQGLGGAFF	TGCGCCAGCAGCCAAGGCCTCGGGGGTGCTTTCTTT
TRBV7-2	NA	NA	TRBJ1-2	CASRAGVGYTF	TGTGCCAGCAGAGCAGGGGTCGGCTACACCTTC
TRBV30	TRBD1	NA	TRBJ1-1	CAWRTWDRPNTEAFF	TGTGCCTGGAGAACTTGGGACAGGCCGAACACTGAAGCTTTCTTT
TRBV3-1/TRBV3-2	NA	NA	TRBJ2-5	CASSQAGGEETQYF	TGTGCCAGCAGCCAGGCGGGTGGGGAAGAGACCCAGTACTTC
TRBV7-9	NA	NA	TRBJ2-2	CASPPAGELFF	TGTGCCAGCCCACCGGCCGGGGAGCTGTTTTTT
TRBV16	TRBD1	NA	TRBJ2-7	CASSSPGTGVYEQYF	TGTGCCAGCAGCTCGCCCGGGACAGGGGTCTACGAGCAGTACTTC
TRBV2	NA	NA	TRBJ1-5	CASSPGEVSNQPQHF	TGTGCCAGCAGTCCAGGGGAAGTAAGCAATCAGCCCCAGCATTTT
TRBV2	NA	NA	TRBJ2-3	CASSVDFSSTDTQYF	TGTGCCAGCAGTGTGGACTTCTCTAGCACAGATACGCAGTATTTT
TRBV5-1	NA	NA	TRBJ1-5	CASSLEGGTDQPQHF	TGCGCCAGCAGCTTGGAAGGAGGGACGGATCAGCCCCAGCATTTT
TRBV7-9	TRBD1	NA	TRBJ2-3	CASSPTGVGTDTQYF	TGTGCCAGCAGCCCAACAGGGGTTGGCACAGATACGCAGTATTTT
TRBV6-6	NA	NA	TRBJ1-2	CASSYQGHNYGYTF	TGTGCCAGCAGTTACCAGGGTCATAACTATGGCTACACCTTC
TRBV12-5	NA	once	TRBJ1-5	CASGFPGCNQPQHF	TGTGCTAGTGGTTTTCCGGGGTGCAATCAGCCCCAGCATTTT
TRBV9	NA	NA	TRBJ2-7	CASSEPQRYEQYF	TGTGCCAGCAGCGAACCCCAGCGCTACGAGCAGTACTTC
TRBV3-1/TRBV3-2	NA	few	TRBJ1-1	CASSPGPLGTEAFF	TGTGCCAGCAGCCCGGGTCCGCTCGGCACTGAAGCTTTCTTT
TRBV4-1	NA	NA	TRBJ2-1	CASSQGGGRTYNEQFF	TGCGCCAGCAGCCAGGGGGGAGGTAGGACCTACAATGAGCAGTTCTTC